Below are 9 T cell receptor beta chains sequenced from a single sample in a study of T cell responses to AZD1222 COVID-19 vaccine. Assay: immunoSEQ multiplex PCR; the TCRdb copy retains only in-frame clones and omits some. The table shows 120,000 or so clones, with roughly 85% occurring only once. Sequences were derived from peripheral blood, sampled on day 0 of AZD1222 vaccination. These receptor sequences come from an adult in good health.

This clone was picked up one time. The V and J genes are TRBV10-1 and TRBJ1-2, with 7 nucleotides matching TRBD1. J lost 7 bases, V lost 6 bases, and 8 bases had no gene match. CDR1 WNHNN and CDR2 SYGVQD come from the germline V gene (reference sequence). The CDR3 is 13 amino acids. In DNA, the CDR3 is TGCGCCAGCAGCGAGACAGGGCGGAGTGGCTACACCTTC. Its protein is CASSETGRSGYTF.

The chain links TRBV5-1 to TRBJ2-5; a possible D gene is TRBD1 (6 bases). CDR3 length equals 14 residues. V dropped 2 bases and J dropped 3 bases, with 11 bases sitting between them. Per germline, CDR1 SGHRS and CDR2 YFSETQ. CDR3 sequence reads: CASSLTGTKETQYF. CDR3 nucleotide sequence: TGCGCCAGCAGCTTAACCGGGACAAAAGAGACCCAGTACTTC.

This rearrangement joins TRBV6-1 to TRBJ1-5; D is ambiguous. Germline V CDR1 and CDR2: MNHNS, SASEGT. V lost 3 bases to trimming and J lost 4 bases, with 7 bases between them. The CDR3 sequence is 13 residues long. The CDR3 region is CASSEKINQPQHF. The DNA for the CDR3 is TGTGCCAGCAGTGAGAAAATTAATCAGCCCCAGCATTTT.

The chain combines TRBV4-3 with TRBJ2-1, with TRBD1 matching 7 bases. V was pared by 5 bases and J by 8 bases, with 12 bases of the junction left unmatched. The CDR3 runs 15 residues. Germline values: CDR1 LGHNA, CDR2 YSLEER. CDR3 in DNA: TGCGCCAGCAGCGGCCGGACAGGTGGTACAGATGAGCAGTTCTTC. This encodes CASSGRTGGTDEQFF.

This clone showed up just a few times. The rearrangement links TRBV13 to TRBJ1-5, with D possibly being TRBD1 (6 bases). CDR1 PRHDT and CDR2 FYEKMQ come from the germline V gene (reference sequence). The CDR3 runs 15 residues. Trimming pared 5 bases from V and 3 bases from J, leaving 14 bases between. Here the CDR3 DNA reads TGTGCCAGCAGCAGAAACGGACAGTTCAATCAGCCCCAGCATTTT. It translates to CASSRNGQFNQPQHF. Full variable domain (remainder filled in from reference TRBV13 and TRBJ1-5): AAGVIQSPRHLIKEKRETATLKCYPIPRHDTVYWYQQGPGQDPQFLISFYEKMQSDKGSIPDRFSAQQFSDYHSELNMSSLELGDSALYFCASSRNGQFNQPQHFGDGTRLSIL.

The sample holds a few counts of this clone. J is TRBJ1-2 and V is TRBV12-3 or TRBV12-4; 11 bases agree with TRBD1. J was trimmed by 3 bases and V by 6 bases; bases with no gene match: 0. The CDR3 is 13 residues long. The CDR3 region has the DNA TGTGCCAGCAGGGGACAGGGGGACTATGGCTACACCTTC. The encoded protein is CASRGQGDYGYTF.

The CDR3 spells CASSLARQYDIQYF. In DNA, the CDR3 is TGTGCCAGCAGCTTGGCCAGGCAGTACGACATTCAGTACTTC. This chain joins TRBV5-8 and TRBJ2-4; D is unresolved. CDR1 and CDR2 from the germline V gene are SGHTS and YDEGEE. The V end was cut by 0 bases, the J end by 8 bases, with 12 bases between. The length of the CDR3 is 14 residues.

The chain joins TRBV9 to TRBJ2-2; 10 bases are shared with TRBD2. The trim removed 4 bases at V and 5 bases at J, leaving 11 bases unmatched. The CDR3 contains 17 residues. Germline V gene lookup returns CDR1 SGDLS and CDR2 YYNGEE. CDR3 in DNA: TGTGCCAGCAGCAACCTCGGACTAGCGGCCAATACCGGGGAGCTGTTTTTT. As protein: CASSNLGLAANTGELFF.

This clone was seen a handful of times. The chain employs TRBV5-1 and TRBJ1-2; tentative D call: TRBD1 (5 bases). This CDR3 has 16 residues. The V gene lost 3 bases and the J gene lost 8 bases, with 23 bases spanning the gap. Germline V CDR1 and CDR2: SGHRS, YFSETQ. CDR3 protein: CASSSRSVAGLEGYTF. The CDR3 DNA follows: TGCGCCAGCAGCTCGAGATCAGTAGCAGGGCTGGAGGGCTACACCTTC.